Below are 10 T cell receptor beta chains sequenced from a single sample in a study of T cell changes during pregnancy in multiple sclerosis. TCRdb keeps only in-frame clones here, not all; method: immunoSEQ multiplex PCR. This sample has fewer than 50,000 clones, with approximately 93% found just once. The sequences come from CD4+ T cells from peripheral blood mononuclear cells, collected in the third trimester of pregnancy. The receptors here all came from a female donor with multiple sclerosis, enrolled in a pregnancy study.

This chain connects TRBV28 to TRBJ2-1; 8 bases map to TRBD2. The trim removed 3 bases at V and 6 bases at J, leaving 10 bases unmatched. The germline V gene has CDR1 MDHEN and CDR2 SYDVKM. The CDR3 runs 16 residues. CDR3 in amino acids: CASSFPLAGRGNEQFF. Written as DNA, the CDR3 is TGTGCCAGCAGTTTTCCACTAGCCGGGAGGGGCAATGAGCAGTTCTTC.

V and J are TRBV6-1 and TRBJ2-3; 13 positions match TRBD2. Trimming at V came to 4 bases and at J to 3 bases, leaving 4 bases not matched to a gene. CDR3 length: 16 amino acids. Germline CDR1 MNHNS, CDR2 SASEGT. The DNA for the CDR3 is TGTGCCAGCAGTGCAACTAGCGGGGGGGCTACAGATACGCAGTATTTT. Translating it yields CASSATSGGATDTQYF.

The sample holds one count of this clone. This rearrangement joins TRBV7-8 to TRBJ2-7; maybe TRBD1 (8 bases). Trimming left V 5 bases short and J 7 bases short, with 18 bases between. This CDR3 spans 14 amino acids. Per germline, CDR1 SGHVS and CDR2 FQNEAQ. CDR3 sequence reads: CASSPITGGGEQYF. Here the CDR3 DNA reads TGTGCCAGCAGCCCAATAACAGGGGGAGGGGAGCAGTACTTC.

The J gene is TRBJ2-1, the V gene TRBV18; 15 bases are a match to TRBD2. CDR3 size: 19 residues. V shed 1 base, J shed 5 bases, and the junction held 9 bases outside the gene matches. Germline CDR1 and CDR2: KGHSH and LQKENI. CDR3 sequence (DNA): TGTGCCAGCTCACCACTAGTGACCGGGACTAGCGGGAGGCACAATGAGCAGTTCTTC. The encoded protein is CASSPLVTGTSGRHNEQFF.

The rearrangement joins TRBV5-1 to TRBJ1-4; 9 bases line up with TRBD1. CDR1 is SGHRS and CDR2 is YFSETQ in the germline V gene. J lost 8 bases, V lost 3 bases, and 14 bases had no gene match. The CDR3 consists of 17 residues. The CDR3 region has the DNA TGCGCCAGCAGCTCTGGCGGACAGGGGAGTTTTGGCGAAAAACTGTTTTTT. The encoded protein is CASSSGGQGSFGEKLFF.

The rearrangement links TRBV4-2 to TRBJ1-1, with 8 bases identical to TRBD1. This CDR3 has 14 amino acids. Germline lookup yields CDR1 LGHNA and CDR2 YNFKEQ. V lost 8 bases, J lost 3 bases, and 8 bases stayed unmatched. CDR3 coding DNA: TGTGCCAGCGAATACAGGGGGGGCGACACTGAAGCTTTCTTT. As protein: CASEYRGGDTEAFF.

V and J are TRBV30 and TRBJ2-1, with a tentative D call TRBD2 (5 bases). The V and J ends lost 0 bases and 0 bases respectively, with 21 bases between them. Germline assignment: CDR1 GTSNPN and CDR2 SVGIG (reference sequence). This CDR3 has 19 amino acids. CDR3 coding DNA: TGTGCCTGGAGTGTCCACCTTCCCCGACTAACGGACTCCTACAATGAGCAGTTCTTC. Translation gives CAWSVHLPRLTDSYNEQFF.

The V call is TRBV7-3, the J call TRBJ2-3, with TRBD2 identical over 7 bases. The V gene's germline CDR1 is SGHTA and CDR2 FQGTGA. The CDR3 totals 14 residues. V trimming: 5 bases; J trimming: 6 bases; junction bases outside the gene matches: 8. The CDR3 loop is CASSPSGILDTQYF. In nucleotides, the CDR3 is TGTGCCAGCAGCCCAAGCGGGATACTCGATACGCAGTATTTT.

The chain couples TRBV5-1 to TRBJ2-2; no reliable D call. There are 12 residues in the CDR3. CDR1 is SGHRS, CDR2 YFSETQ, per germline. With 4 bases removed from V and 5 bases from J, the gap between germline ends came to 6 bases. The CDR3 region has the DNA TGCGCCAGCAGCGTACTAACCGGGGAGCTGTTTTTT. Residues: CASSVLTGELFF.

The chain is built from TRBV7-6 and TRBJ2-5; D uncertain. V lost 6 bases to trimming and J lost 5 bases, with 16 bases between them. CDR3 length: 14 amino acids. Germline V gene lookup returns CDR1 SGHVS and CDR2 FNYEAQ. CDR3 amino acids: CASSPTSSGETQYF. The CDR3 DNA is TGTGCCAGCAGTCCCACCTCGTCCGGGGAGACCCAGTACTTC.